These 30 T cell receptor beta chains share one sample of origin, sequenced in a study of blood T cell repertoires in COVID-19. Clones were sequenced by immunoSEQ multiplex PCR, and TCRdb holds only the in-frame ones, with some missing. The data show approximately 500,000 clones, 89% seen once. The sequenced material came from peripheral blood. All receptors derive from a man between 18 and 35 years old with COVID-19, enrolled during active disease.

V and J are TRBV6-5 and TRBJ1-1, with 8 bases matching TRBD1. CDR1 is MNHEY and CDR2 is SVGAGI in the germline V gene. The ends lost 7 bases at V and 3 bases at J; junction bases unmatched: 10. The CDR3 is 15 residues long. The CDR3 loop is CASTLQGGADTEAFF. In DNA, the CDR3 is TGTGCCAGCACCCTACAGGGGGGTGCGGACACTGAAGCTTTCTTT.

The chain uses TRBV5-1 and TRBJ1-1, with D possibly being TRBD1 (5 bases). Trimming stripped 0 bases from V and 7 bases from J, with 10 bases between. Germline-derived CDR1 and CDR2 are SGHRS and YFSETQ. The CDR3 is 13 residues long. CDR3: CASSLAGGDEAFF. The CDR3 DNA reads as TGCGCCAGCAGCTTGGCCGGGGGGGATGAAGCTTTCTTT.

The rearrangement uses TRBV2 and TRBJ2-1; 10 nucleotides align to TRBD2. This CDR3 region has 13 residues. Germline V CDR1 and CDR2: SNHLY, FYNNEI. Trimming cost V 9 bases and J 6 bases; bases outside gene matches: 5. CDR3 in DNA: TGTGCCAGTTCACTAGCGGGGAGCAATGAGCAGTTCTTC. This translates into CASSLAGSNEQFF.

The rearrangement uses TRBV5-4 and TRBJ2-1; tentatively, D is TRBD1 (7 bases). The germline V gene encodes CDR1 SGHNT and CDR2 YYREEE (reference sequence). CDR3 length: 15 amino acids. With 7 bases removed from V and 2 bases from J, the gap between germline ends came to 16 bases. The CDR3 is CASGGGEGAYNEQFF. CDR3 nucleotide sequence: TGTGCCAGCGGAGGGGGCGAGGGGGCCTACAATGAGCAGTTCTTC.

The chain is built from TRBV7-8 and TRBJ2-2, with D possibly TRBD1 on 6 matching bases. Germline CDR1 is SGHVS and CDR2 is FQNEAQ. The V end was cut by 7 bases, the J end by 4 bases, with 16 bases between. This CDR3 comprises 15 residues. CDR3 nucleotide sequence: TGTGCCAGCACCATGGTGACAGGAATCACCGGGGAGCTGTTTTTT. This gives the protein CASTMVTGITGELFF.

The rearrangement joins TRBV10-3 to TRBJ2-7; D is possibly TRBD1 (5 bases). Germline CDR1 ENHRY, CDR2 SYGVKD. Deletions cut 5 bases from V and 5 bases from J, with 13 bases between. The CDR3 has 13 residues. CDR3 loop: CAISPRDLNEQYF. The CDR3 DNA reads TGTGCCATCAGTCCCAGGGATCTTAACGAGCAGTACTTC.

This chain connects TRBV10-3 to TRBJ2-1; 11 nucleotides line up with TRBD2. Germline assignment: CDR1 ENHRY and CDR2 SYGVKD. V shed 4 bases and J 6 bases; nucleotides not matched to a gene: 2. CDR3 length equals 14 residues. The CDR3 reads CAISGTSGFNEQFF. The CDR3, as DNA: TGTGCCATCAGTGGGACTAGCGGGTTCAATGAGCAGTTCTTC.

This clone was detected once. This chain joins TRBV5-8 and TRBJ1-2; 10 bases are shared with TRBD1. V dropped 0 bases and J dropped 2; count of bases not matched to a gene: 7. Germline V lookup: CDR1 SGHTS, CDR2 YDEGEE. The length of the CDR3 is 17 residues. The CDR3 DNA reads as TGTGCCAGCAGCTTGGCCCTGGGGACAGGGGCCAACTATGGCTACACCTTC. Protein: CASSLALGTGANYGYTF. The full variable domain, in which reference TRBV5-8 and TRBJ1-2 provide the parts outside the CDR3, is EAGVTQSPTHLIKTRGQQATLRCSPISGHTSVYWYQQALGLGLQFLLWYDEGEERNRGNFPPRFSGRQFPNYSSELNVNALELEDSALYLCASSLALGTGANYGYTFGSGTRLTVV.

The rearrangement uses TRBV30 and TRBJ2-1; D gene ambiguous. Germline V gene sequence: CDR1 GTSNPN, CDR2 SVGIG (reference sequence). The CDR3 has 14 residues. The V and J ends lost 2 bases and 0 bases respectively, with 8 bases between them. CDR3 sequence: CAWSPASSYNEQFF. CDR3 sequence (DNA): TGTGCCTGGAGTCCGGCTAGCTCCTACAATGAGCAGTTCTTC.

This clone was observed once. V gene TRBV24-1 combines with J gene TRBJ2-1; TRBD2 matches 15 bases. Trimming took 3 bases from V and 6 from J; bases not matched to a gene: 8. CDR3 length: 18 amino acids. Germline assignment: CDR1 KGHDR and CDR2 SFDVKD. The CDR3 coding sequence is TGTGCCACCAGTGATCCAAGGACTAGCGGGAGGGTAGCCAATGAGCAGTTCTTC. This codes for CATSDPRTSGRVANEQFF.

CDR3: CASSLGVIGQGSTNEKLFF. Written as DNA, the CDR3 is TGCGCCAGCAGCTTGGGGGTTATAGGACAGGGCTCAACTAATGAAAAACTGTTTTTT. The chain employs TRBV5-1 and TRBJ1-4, with 8 bases identical to TRBD1. Germline V gene lookup returns CDR1 SGHRS and CDR2 YFSETQ. The CDR3 runs to 19 residues. V gave up 0 bases and J gave up 0 bases; unmatched junction bases: 10.

This clone was observed once. The chain combines TRBV30 with TRBJ2-1; 11 bases are a match to TRBD2. J gave up 6 bases and V 5 bases, and 6 bases lay outside the gene matches. CDR3 size: 14 residues. Germline lookup yields CDR1 GTSNPN and CDR2 SVGIG (reference sequence). The CDR3 here is CAWAGLAAFNEQFF. In DNA, the CDR3 is TGTGCCTGGGCGGGACTAGCGGCCTTCAATGAGCAGTTCTTC.

A few counts support this clone. This chain connects TRBV19 to TRBJ1-5; 8 nucleotides align to TRBD1. The CDR3 is 14 amino acids. Germline V CDR1 and CDR2: LNHDA, SQIVND (reference sequence). V lost 5 bases, J lost 6 bases, and 6 bases stayed unmatched. This chain's CDR3 is CASSHTQGGQPQHF. CDR3 sequence (DNA): TGTGCCAGTAGTCATACACAGGGGGGTCAGCCCCAGCATTTT.

This chain joins TRBV11-3 and TRBJ1-3, with D hard to call. The V end was cut by 0 bases, the J end by 0 bases, with 9 bases between. The CDR3 contains 16 residues. Per germline, CDR1 SGHNT and CDR2 YENEEA. CDR3 sequence (DNA): TGTGCCAGCAGCTTAGATGGGAGAGTCTCTGGAAACACCATATATTTT. Its translation is CASSLDGRVSGNTIYF.

V and J are TRBV7-2 and TRBJ1-4; 9 nucleotides line up with TRBD1. This CDR3 is 18 amino acids long. With 0 bases clipped from V and 3 bases from J, the junction kept 8 bases outside the gene matches. Germline V gene data show CDR1 as SGHTA and CDR2 as FQGNSA. The CDR3 reads CASSLAPRTGESNEKLFF. The CDR3 bases are TGTGCCAGCAGCTTAGCCCCGAGGACAGGGGAATCTAATGAAAAACTGTTTTTT.

This clone was observed once. The gene calls are TRBV5-1 and TRBJ1-6; TRBD1 might be the D (5 bases). CDR1 and CDR2 from the germline V gene are SGHRS and YFSETQ. The CDR3 length is 14 residues. Trimming removed 3 bases from V and 8 bases from J, with 12 bases in between. CDR3 residues: CASSYSQGYSPLHF. The CDR3 coding sequence is TGCGCCAGCAGCTACTCTCAGGGTTATTCACCCCTCCACTTT.

This clone was recorded only once. The chain carries TRBV27 and TRBJ2-1; TRBD2 aligns across 9 bases. In germline, CDR1 is MNHEY, CDR2 SMNVEV (reference sequence). The CDR3 has 14 residues. V lost 5 bases and J lost 9; bases outside the gene matches: 8. The CDR3 DNA reads TGTGCCAGCAGTCTGGGACTAGCTGATGGTGAGCAGTTCTTC. Its protein product is CASSLGLADGEQFF.

This chain links TRBV5-1 with TRBJ2-7; 9 bases match TRBD1. The CDR3 contains 18 residues. Trimming took 1 base from V and 5 from J; bases not matched to a gene: 16. Per the germline V gene, CDR1 is SGHRS and CDR2 is YFSETQ. CDR3 sequence: CASSLLGLIGTGLNEQYF. The CDR3 DNA sequence: TGCGCCAGCAGCTTGTTAGGTCTCATCGGGACAGGGTTAAACGAGCAGTACTTC.

The DNA of the CDR3 is TGTGCCAGCAGCTTCTCAGACCGAGGCAAAAACATTCAGTACTTC. It is translated as CASSFSDRGKNIQYF. V gene TRBV7-9 combines with J gene TRBJ2-4; no clear D gene. Germline V lookup: CDR1 SEHNR, CDR2 FQNEAQ (reference sequence). Between the trimmed V and J ends, which lost 3 bases and 3 bases, there was a span of 12 bases. The CDR3 totals 15 residues.

The chain uses TRBV20-1 and TRBJ1-2, with a possible D match to TRBD1 (6 bases). The CDR3 loop spans 11 amino acids. Germline CDR1 reads DFQATT; CDR2 reads SNEGSKA (reference sequence). Trimming left V 6 bases short and J 11 bases short, with 16 bases between. The CDR3 DNA reads TGCAGTGCCCTAAGACAGGCCGGTTACACCTTC. The encoded protein is CSALRQAGYTF.

This chain connects TRBV6-5 to TRBJ2-3, with D possibly matching TRBD1 (5 bases). CDR3 length equals 14 residues. Germline CDR1 and CDR2: MNHEY and SVGAGI. V was trimmed by 2 bases and J by 5 bases, leaving 11 bases between them. CDR3 sequence: CASSYLQGQDTQYF. CDR3 coding DNA: TGTGCCAGCAGTTACCTGCAGGGTCAAGATACGCAGTATTTT.

The gene calls are TRBV6-5 and TRBJ1-1; D is uncertain. Trimming left V 9 bases short and J 10 bases short, with 18 bases between. Germline CDR1 reads MNHEY; CDR2 reads SVGAGI. CDR3 length: 12 amino acids. CDR3 bases: TGTGCCAGTTCCCCGTTCCAGGTTCCAGCTTTCTTT. Translated, it gives CASSPFQVPAFF.

CDR3 DNA: TGCGCCAGCACTTGGGGGAGGGCTGGAGAGACCCAGTACTTC. Translating it yields CASTWGRAGETQYF. The gene calls are TRBV10-1 and TRBJ2-5; TRBD2 matches 7 bases. The CDR3 has 14 residues. Germline V gives CDR1 WNHNN, CDR2 SYGVQD (reference sequence). V gave up 7 bases and J gave up 4 bases; unmatched junction bases: 9.

The chain carries TRBV29-1 and TRBJ2-7; 12 nucleotides line up with TRBD2. The CDR3 totals 13 residues. With 5 bases clipped from V and 9 bases from J, the junction kept 8 bases outside the gene matches. Germline CDR1 is SQVTM and CDR2 is ANQGSEA. The DNA of the CDR3 is TGCAGCGTTAAGGGACTAGCGGGCCACAGGCAGTACTTC. It codes for CSVKGLAGHRQYF.

This chain joins TRBV7-6 and TRBJ2-7; 12 nucleotides match TRBD2. The CDR3 covers 17 residues. The trim removed 0 bases at V and 2 bases at J, leaving 5 bases unmatched. Germline-derived CDR1 and CDR2 are SGHVS and FNYEAQ. The CDR3 reads CASSLALGLAGAYEQYF. For the CDR3, the DNA is TGTGCCAGCAGCTTAGCGTTGGGACTAGCGGGTGCCTACGAGCAGTACTTC. Complete variable domain (other parts from reference TRBV7-6 and TRBJ2-7): GAGVSQSPRYKVTKRGQDVALRCDPISGHVSLYWYRQALGQGPEFLTYFNYEAQQDKSGLPNDRFSAERPEGSISTLTIQRTEQRDSAMYRCASSLALGLAGAYEQYFGPGTRLTVT.

The CDR3 is CASSFLQTNTEAFF. CDR3 coding DNA: TGTGCCAGCAGCTTTCTACAGACGAACACTGAAGCTTTCTTT. The chain employs TRBV7-9 and TRBJ1-1; D is uncertain. The V end lost 3 bases, the J end lost 1 base, and 9 bases lay between the germline ends. Germline values: CDR1 SEHNR, CDR2 FQNEAQ (reference sequence). The CDR3 sequence is 14 residues long.

The J gene is TRBJ2-2, the V gene TRBV27, with D perhaps TRBD2 (6 bases). Deletions cut 3 bases from V and 2 bases from J, with 25 bases between. This CDR3 contains 20 residues. CDR1 MNHEY and CDR2 SMNVEV come from the germline V gene (reference sequence). The CDR3 coding sequence is TGTGCCAGCAGTTTGTCCCCCCCCTCTTCTGGGCGGGGAAACACCGGGGAGCTGTTTTTT. Its protein product is CASSLSPPSSGRGNTGELFF.

This clone was found once. Different DNA sequences within this sample yield the same CDR3. The chain couples TRBV5-4 to TRBJ2-3, with 7 bases identical to TRBD1. Unmatched junction bases numbered 7, after V lost 3 bases and J lost 9 bases. The germline gives CDR1 SGHNT, CDR2 YYREEE (reference sequence). The CDR3 sequence is 13 residues long. This CDR3 reads CASSSRGWDTQYF. The DNA for the CDR3 is TGTGCCAGCAGCTCCAGGGGGTGGGACACGCAGTATTTT.

The chain carries TRBV14 and TRBJ1-6, with TRBD1 matching over 9 bases. The length of the CDR3 is 19 residues. Germline V lookup: CDR1 SGHDN, CDR2 FVKESK. V gave up 4 bases and J gave up 10 bases; unmatched junction bases: 20. The CDR3 bases are TGTGCCAGCAGCCGTCTCCAGGACAGGGGACGTGTCGGGGCATCACCCCTCCACTTT. As protein: CASSRLQDRGRVGASPLHF.

V and J are TRBV30 and TRBJ2-1; 8 bases align to TRBD2. The germline V gene encodes CDR1 GTSNPN and CDR2 SVGIG (reference sequence). The CDR3 is 12 amino acids. In nucleotides, the CDR3 is TGTGCTCGGGCGGGGGGCCTCAATGAGCAGTTCTTC. Translated, it gives CARAGGLNEQFF.